Detailed here is one T cell receptor (beta chain). The CDR3 extends over 14 amino acids. The germline V and J ends were trimmed by 7 bases and 6 bases, with 16 bases remaining between them. The sample originates from a study of identical twins. TCRdb redid the calling of the 5' RACE reads with MiXCR, one entry per CDR3 protein. The sample carries around 1.7 million distinct CDR3 sequences, about 32% recorded once. The sequenced sample was cord blood. The TCR comes from a newborn girl in good health. The chain carries TRBV12-3 or TRBV12-4 and TRBJ1-5, with D possibly being TRBD1 (6 bases). The CDR3: CASNQNRDSQPQHF. CDR3 nucleotides: TGTGCCAGCAACCAGAACAGGGATAGTCAGCCCCAGCATTTT.